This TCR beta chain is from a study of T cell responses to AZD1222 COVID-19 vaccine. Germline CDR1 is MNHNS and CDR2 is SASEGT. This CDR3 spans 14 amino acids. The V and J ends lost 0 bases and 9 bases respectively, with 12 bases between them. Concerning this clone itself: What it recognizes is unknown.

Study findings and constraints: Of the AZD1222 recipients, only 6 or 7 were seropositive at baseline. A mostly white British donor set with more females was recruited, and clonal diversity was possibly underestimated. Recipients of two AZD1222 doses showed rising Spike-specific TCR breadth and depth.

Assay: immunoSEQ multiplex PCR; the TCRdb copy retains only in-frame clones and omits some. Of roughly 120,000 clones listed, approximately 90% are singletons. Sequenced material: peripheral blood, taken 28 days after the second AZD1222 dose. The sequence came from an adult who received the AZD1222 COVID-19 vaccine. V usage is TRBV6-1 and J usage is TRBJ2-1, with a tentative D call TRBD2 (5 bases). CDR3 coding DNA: TGTGCCAGCAGTGAAGCGTTAGGACTCAGTGAGCAGTTCTTC. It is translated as CASSEALGLSEQFF.